Shown below are 20 T cell receptor beta chains from a single sample sequenced in a study of Graves' ophthalmopathy and Graves' hyperthyroidism. Investigators amplified TCR beta CDR3 regions from RNA transcripts. Following a first-round RT-PCR that used HTBI primers, a second-round multiplex PCR was carried out. TCRdb independently ran MiXCR on the multiplex PCR reads; one entry per CDR3 protein. There are 200,000 to 250,000 distinct CDR3 sequences in the sample; 20% to 25% occur only once, and more than 35% lies in the top ten. Source material: peripheral blood. The receptors stem from a woman aged 50 to 60 with Graves' ophthalmopathy.

At least ten counts were recorded for this clonotype. The genes are TRBV28 and TRBJ2-5; no clear D. Trimming shortened V by 4 bases and J by 5 bases, and 5 bases separated the two germline ends. CDR3 length equals 11 residues. Germline CDR1 MDHEN, CDR2 SYDVKM. As DNA, the CDR3 is TGTGCCAGCAGTTCGTGGGAGACCCAGTACTTC. Protein sequence: CASSSWETQYF.

Only one count was recorded for this clonotype. The V gene is TRBV10-2, the J gene TRBJ2-7, with TRBD1 as a possible D gene (6 bases). Trimming left V 2 bases short and J 0 bases short, with 11 bases between. The CDR3 loop spans 15 amino acids. The V gene's germline CDR1 is WSHSY and CDR2 SAAADI. This chain's CDR3 is CASSEQTGGSYEQYF. The CDR3 DNA is TGCGCCAGCAGTGAGCAGACAGGCGGCTCCTACGAGCAGTACTTC.

This chain links TRBV6-1 with TRBJ1-5; D may be TRBD1 (6 bases). The V gene's germline CDR1 is MNHNS and CDR2 SASEGT. This CDR3 contains 13 residues. V was cut by 6 bases and J by 7 bases, with 13 bases left in between. The CDR3 reads CASSDTGSQPQHF. Here the CDR3 DNA reads TGTGCCAGCAGCGATACAGGGAGCCAGCCCCAGCATTTT.

This clonotype was detected only a few times. This chain links TRBV6-5 with TRBJ2-7; D gene ambiguous. In germline, CDR1 is MNHEY, CDR2 SVGAGI. V lost 7 bases and J 7 bases, leaving 11 bases between the germline ends. The CDR3 is 11 residues long. For the CDR3, the DNA is TGTGCCAGCACGCAGGAAAGGGAGCAGTACTTC. This translates into CASTQEREQYF.

This clonotype was picked up many times. The rearrangement uses TRBV28 and TRBJ1-5; possibly TRBD1 for D (6 bases). With 5 bases removed from V and 5 bases from J, the gap between germline ends came to 16 bases. Germline CDR1 is MDHEN and CDR2 is SYDVKM. CDR3 length equals 15 residues. The CDR3 sequence is CASSQGGLQHQPQHF. In DNA, the CDR3 is TGTGCCAGCAGTCAAGGGGGTTTACAGCATCAGCCCCAGCATTTT.

J is TRBJ2-3 and V is TRBV20-1, with 8 bases lining up with TRBD1. There are 15 residues in the CDR3. The V gene end was trimmed by 0 bases and the J gene end by 2 bases; junction bases not matched to a gene: 4. The germline V gene has CDR1 DFQATT and CDR2 SNEGSKA (reference sequence). The CDR3 loop is CSARDPGGNTDTQYF. The CDR3 nucleotides are TGCAGTGCTAGAGATCCAGGGGGCAACACAGATACGCAGTATTTT.

This clonotype was picked up many times. The chain couples TRBV2 to TRBJ1-5; TRBD1 agrees at 11 bases. CDR3 length equals 15 residues. Germline CDR1 SNHLY, CDR2 FYNNEI. V lost 6 bases, J lost 5 bases, and 6 bases stayed unmatched. CDR3 protein: CASSSRDRGDQPQHF. CDR3 coding DNA: TGTGCCAGCAGCAGCCGGGACAGGGGGGATCAGCCCCAGCATTTT. The full variable domain, in which reference TRBV2 and TRBJ1-5 provide the parts outside the CDR3, is EPEVTQTPSHQVTQMGQEVILRCVPISNHLYFYWYRQILGQKVEFLVSFYNNEISEKSEIFDDQFSVERPDGSNFTLKIRSTKLEDSAMYFCASSSRDRGDQPQHFGDGTRLSIL.

This clonotype was recorded at least ten times. The chain is built from TRBV27 and TRBJ1-5, with D hard to call. This CDR3 spans 13 amino acids. Germline V gene data show CDR1 as MNHEY and CDR2 as SMNVEV (reference sequence). Trimming took off 0 bases at V and 7 bases at J, with 7 bases between the two ends. The CDR3 is CASSLSTYQPQHF. CDR3 nucleotides: TGTGCCAGCAGTTTATCCACCTACCAGCCCCAGCATTTT.

The rearrangement links TRBV6-1 to TRBJ2-7, with 9 bases that match TRBD2. Losses at the gene ends were 7 bases for V and 1 base for J; bases not matched to a gene: 8. Germline V lookup: CDR1 MNHNS, CDR2 SASEGT. CDR3 length: 15 residues. CDR3 sequence: CASTEGGRGSYEQYF. The CDR3 DNA is TGTGCCAGCACGGAAGGCGGGAGGGGGTCCTACGAGCAGTACTTC.

This clonotype was found many times. The rearrangement uses TRBV27 and TRBJ2-5; D might be TRBD2 (5 bases). Trimming shortened V by 5 bases and J by 4 bases, and 14 bases separated the two germline ends. Germline-derived CDR1 and CDR2 are MNHEY and SMNVEV (reference sequence). The CDR3 sequence is 14 residues long. Written as DNA, the CDR3 is TGTGCCAGCAGTCTAACGGGATGGGGAGAGACCCAGTACTTC. Translating gives CASSLTGWGETQYF.

Ten or more counts support this clonotype. The chain couples TRBV20-1 to TRBJ2-2, with 8 nucleotides matching TRBD2. The germline CDR1 and CDR2 sequences are DFQATT and SNEGSKA (reference sequence). This CDR3 comprises 13 residues. After removal of 1 base from V and 9 bases from J, the junction contained 4 bases not matched to a gene. CDR3 amino acids: CSARVSGKRELFF. The CDR3 DNA is TGCAGTGCTAGAGTTAGCGGGAAAAGGGAGCTGTTTTTT.

This clonotype was observed at least ten times. The chain is built from TRBV7-2 and TRBJ2-7; 9 nucleotides match TRBD2. This CDR3 region has 18 residues. CDR1 is SGHTA, CDR2 FQGNSA, per germline. The trim removed 5 bases at V and 4 bases at J, leaving 18 bases unmatched. CDR3 nucleotide sequence: TGTGCCAGCAGCCTTCTCGACTATCTAGCGGGAAGGTATTACGAGCAGTACTTC. Protein sequence: CASSLLDYLAGRYYEQYF.

This clonotype appeared once. The chain is built from TRBV11-1 and TRBJ2-2; 10 bases are a match to TRBD1. Looked up from germline, CDR1 is SGHAT and CDR2 is FQDESV (reference sequence). The CDR3 is 16 residues long. J lost 7 bases, V lost 0 bases, and 5 bases had no gene match. The CDR3 region has the DNA TGTGCCAGCAGCTTAGCTTGGGACAGGGGATACGGGGAGCTGTTTTTT. Protein product: CASSLAWDRGYGELFF.

This clonotype was found many times. The chain carries TRBV20-1 and TRBJ2-7; TRBD2 is a possible D gene (5 bases). The CDR3 sequence is 13 residues long. Germline CDR1 and CDR2: DFQATT and SNEGSKA (reference sequence). V gave up 5 bases and J gave up 3 bases, with 14 bases separating them. The CDR3: CSAPLAGLYEQYF. DNA for the CDR3: TGCAGTGCTCCCCTAGCAGGTCTCTACGAGCAGTACTTC.

This clonotype was observed many times. This chain connects TRBV18 to TRBJ1-1; 11 bases are a match to TRBD1. CDR3 length equals 14 residues. Germline lookup yields CDR1 KGHSH and CDR2 LQKENI. Trimming at V came to 2 bases and at J to 5 bases, leaving 1 base not matched to a gene. Here the CDR3 DNA reads TGTGCCAGCTCACCAGGACAGGGGGCAACTGAAGCTTTCTTT. It specifies CASSPGQGATEAFF. Using reference TRBV18 and TRBJ1-1 for the parts outside the CDR3, the full variable domain is NAGVMQNPRHLVRRRGQEARLRCSPMKGHSHVYWYRQLPEEGLKFMVYLQKENIIDESGMPKERFSAEFPKEGPSILRIQQVVRGDSAAYFCASSPGQGATEAFFGQGTRLTVV.

This clonotype turned up a few times. The genes are TRBV12-5 and TRBJ2-7; 8 nucleotides align to TRBD2. From germline, CDR1 is LGHNT and CDR2 FRNRAP. The V and J ends lost 3 bases and 5 bases, in that order; junction bases with no gene match: 15. The CDR3 length is 17 residues. The CDR3 loop is CASGLFGAGDSSHEQYF. The CDR3 nucleotides are TGTGCTAGTGGTTTATTTGGAGCGGGAGATTCGTCTCACGAGCAGTACTTC.

J is TRBJ2-2 and V is TRBV10-3; D remains ambiguous. CDR1 ENHRY and CDR2 SYGVKD come from the germline V gene. The V end lost 10 bases, the J end lost 3 bases, and 15 bases lay between the germline ends. The length of the CDR3 is 14 residues. This CDR3 is CASLRTPDTGELFF. The CDR3 DNA reads as TGTGCCAGCCTCAGGACGCCAGACACCGGGGAGCTGTTTTTT.

This clonotype was counted many times. The junction and the germline gene differ at one end; a read error may be behind it. The V call is TRBV12-3 or TRBV12-4, the J call TRBJ2-4; 11 bases map to TRBD2. This CDR3 is 16 amino acids long. In DNA form, the CDR3 reads TGTGCCAGCAGTCTAGCGGGAGGCGTTTCCAAAAACATTCAGTACTTC. Its translation is CASSLAGGVSKNIQYF.

J is TRBJ2-5 and V is TRBV7-8; 14 bases agree with TRBD2. Germline lookup yields CDR1 SGHVS and CDR2 FQNEAQ. This CDR3 comprises 19 residues. Germline trimming cut 3 bases from V and 5 bases from J; bases unmatched to any gene: 14. CDR3 in DNA: TGTGCCAGCAGCTTGGCCGGGACTAGCGGGAGAAGGAAGGGTGAGACCCAGTACTTC. Protein product: CASSLAGTSGRRKGETQYF. Combining the CDR3 with reference TRBV7-8 and TRBJ2-5 gives the whole variable domain GAGVSQSPRYKVAKRGQDVALRCDPISGHVSLFWYQQALGQGPEFLTYFQNEAQLDKSGLPSDRFFAERPEGSVSTLKIQRTQQEDSAVYLCASSLAGTSGRRKGETQYFGPGTRLLVL.

The table lists this clonotype with many counts. A single base separates this from a much larger clone, so it may be a read error. Because it lacks the conserved phenylalanine or tryptophan at the end, this CDR3 is likely a read error. The J gene is TRBJ1-6, the V gene TRBV6-1; 8 nucleotides agree with TRBD1. With V trimmed by 5 bases and J by 8 bases, 5 bases remained unmatched. CDR3 length: 14 amino acids. Germline V gene sequence: CDR1 MNHNS, CDR2 SASEGT. The DNA for the CDR3 is TGTGCCAGCAGTAATCAGGGGGCTCATTCACCCCTCCACCTT. Its protein is CASSNQGAHSPLHL.